This T cell receptor (beta chain) was profiled in a study of T-cell reconstitution after alpha-beta-depleted transplantation in children. Broader study findings: By about two months after transplant, alpha-beta T cells reportedly arose from several hundred graft clones that had expanded.

Comments on this clonotype: Its cognate antigen is unknown.

Unique molecular identifiers were incorporated during preparation of the TCRbeta library. TCRdb reanalysed the PCR reads using MiXCR and keeps one entry per CDR3 protein. The sample shows hundreds of thousands of distinct CDR3 sequences, approximately 24% of them seen only once. V was clipped by 2 bases and J by 8 bases, with 7 bases between them. The CDR3 has 12 amino acids. Germline CDR1 and CDR2: SGHTA and FQGNSA. The rearrangement links TRBV7-2 to TRBJ2-1; TRBD2 might be the D (6 bases). The TCR sequence derives from a female patient between 2 and 15 years old who had a stem cell transplant for congenital amegakaryocytic thrombocytopenia, so the T cells may come from the graft donor. The material was PBMCs, mostly from graft donor cells, obtained 360 days after TCRalphabeta/CD19-depleted stem cell transplant. Here the CDR3 DNA reads TGTGCCAGCAGCTTACCGGGGGATGAGCAGTTCTTC. It codes for CASSLPGDEQFF.